The 17 T cell receptor beta chains given below trace back to one sample, sequenced in a study of blood T cell repertoires in COVID-19 (dated by TCRdb to 2020 to 2021). Library preparation used the immunoSEQ multiplex PCR assay. In TCRdb, the immuneACCESS table is reduced to in-frame sequences with V and J assigned. These tables do not hold every clone; where another copy was compared, an unresolved V gene accounts for under half, and the others remain unexplained. The sample contains roughly 250,000 clones, approximately 88% of them found a single time. Around 3.1% of the sample goes to the ten largest clones. The sample taken for sequencing was PBMCs or T cells enriched from blood (not recorded which). These TCRs come from a woman aged 35 to 49 who had been exposed to COVID-19.

The chain carries TRBV5-4 and TRBJ2-1, with D perhaps TRBD2 (5 bases). From germline, CDR1 is SGHNT and CDR2 YYREEE (reference sequence). The CDR3 totals 12 residues. Trimming took off 2 bases at V and 7 bases at J, with 7 bases between the two ends. CDR3 protein: CASSFDYNEQFF. The DNA of the CDR3 is TGTGCCAGCAGCTTTGACTATAATGAGCAGTTCTTC.

The chain combines TRBV7-9 with TRBJ1-1, with D perhaps matching TRBD1 (5 bases). The germline V gene has CDR1 SEHNR and CDR2 FQNEAQ (reference sequence). The germline V and J ends were trimmed by 3 bases and 1 base, with 9 bases remaining between them. The CDR3 length is 14 residues. The CDR3 region has the DNA TGTGCCAGCAGCTTTTCCAGGGCGAACACTGAAGCTTTCTTT. Amino acid sequence: CASSFSRANTEAFF.

The chain uses TRBV1 and TRBJ1-2. TRBV1 is a pseudogene segment. The CDR3 runs to 19 residues. The CDR3 here is CTSSQDMRDTGRSGYGYTF. The CDR3 nucleotides are TGCACCAGCAGCCAAGATATGAGAGACACCGGACGCTCGGGGTATGGCTACACCTTC.

The J gene is TRBJ1-3, the V gene TRBV12-5; the D gene is possibly TRBD1 (6 bases). The CDR3 spans 18 residues. CDR1 and CDR2 from the germline V gene are LGHNT and FRNRAP. V was clipped by 0 bases and J by 3 bases, with 18 bases between them. The CDR3 reads CASGLVGEVGRGGNTIYF. CDR3 DNA sequence: TGTGCTAGTGGTTTGGTAGGAGAGGTCGGCAGGGGTGGAAACACCATATATTTT.

This chain joins TRBV9 and TRBJ1-4; D remains unclear. Per germline, CDR1 SGDLS and CDR2 YYNGEE. The ends were cut back, 0 bases at V and 8 bases at J, with 14 bases in the middle. This CDR3 spans 15 amino acids. This CDR3 is CASSVEEHYGEKLFF. The CDR3 DNA reads as TGTGCCAGCAGCGTAGAGGAGCATTACGGCGAAAAACTGTTTTTT.

In this sample, this clone turned up once. The V and J genes are TRBV7-2 and TRBJ1-4; D may be TRBD1 (6 bases). The CDR3 has 15 amino acids. Germline values: CDR1 SGHTA, CDR2 FQGNSA. V was cut by 1 base and J by 7 bases, with 13 bases left in between. The CDR3 spells CASSLVQGIGEKLFF. DNA of the CDR3: TGTGCCAGCAGCTTAGTTCAGGGGATCGGTGAAAAACTGTTTTTT.

This clone was counted between two and nine times. The rearrangement links TRBV7-2 to TRBJ2-2; D is undetermined. CDR1 and CDR2 from the germline V gene are SGHTA and FQGNSA. The CDR3 sequence is 15 residues long. With 1 base removed from V and 2 bases from J, the gap between germline ends came to 8 bases. The CDR3 protein is CASSLGSYNTGELFF. The CDR3 DNA reads as TGTGCCAGCAGCTTAGGCTCCTACAACACCGGGGAGCTGTTTTTT.

The chain recombines TRBV20-1 with TRBJ1-6; possibly TRBD1 for D (6 bases). Germline CDR1 is DFQATT and CDR2 is SNEGSKA (reference sequence). This CDR3 is 15 amino acids long. The V and J ends lost 4 bases and 5 bases respectively, with 15 bases between them. In nucleotides, the CDR3 is TGCAGTGCTACTGAGACAGGCATGAATAATTCACCCCTCCACTTT. It yields the protein CSATETGMNNSPLHF.

The gene calls are TRBV5-1 and TRBJ2-7; D is perhaps TRBD1 (5 bases). Trimming cost V 1 base and J 2 bases, with 10 bases left between them. Per germline, CDR1 SGHRS and CDR2 YFSETQ. This CDR3 is built from 14 residues. The CDR3 spells CASSLHRTTYEQYF. CDR3 bases: TGCGCCAGCAGCTTGCATAGGACAACCTACGAGCAGTACTTC. Together with reference TRBV5-1 and TRBJ2-7, the CDR3 gives the full variable domain: KAGVTQTPRYLIKTRGQQVTLSCSPISGHRSVSWYQQTPGQGLQFLFEYFSETQRNKGNFPGRFSGRQFSNSRSEMNVSTLELGDSALYLCASSLHRTTYEQYFGPGTRLTVT.

The rearrangement joins TRBV18 to TRBJ2-5; TRBD1 aligns across 9 bases. Germline CDR1 KGHSH, CDR2 LQKENI. The CDR3 spans 14 residues. Trimming took 8 bases from V and 3 from J; bases not matched to a gene: 7. The CDR3 DNA reads as TGTGCCAGCACGGGACAGGGACTAAAAGAGACCCAGTACTTC. This gives the protein CASTGQGLKETQYF.

The rearrangement uses TRBV2 and TRBJ2-1, with 9 bases aligning to TRBD1. V shed 6 bases and J 1 base; nucleotides not matched to a gene: 1. CDR1 and CDR2 from the germline V gene are SNHLY and FYNNEI. The CDR3 is made up of 14 amino acids. CDR3: CASSGTGSYNEQFF. Here the CDR3 DNA reads TGTGCCAGCAGCGGGACAGGGTCCTACAATGAGCAGTTCTTC.

The chain links TRBV5-8 to TRBJ1-5; D might be TRBD1 (6 bases). From germline, CDR1 is SGHTS and CDR2 YDEGEE. Trimming shortened V by 2 bases and J by 1 base, and 10 bases separated the two germline ends. This CDR3 contains 15 residues. CDR3 in amino acids: CASSLTGQSNQPQHF. The CDR3 DNA reads as TGTGCCAGCAGCTTAACAGGGCAAAGCAATCAGCCCCAGCATTTT. Full variable domain (missing parts from reference TRBV5-8 and TRBJ1-5): EAGVTQSPTHLIKTRGQQATLRCSPISGHTSVYWYQQALGLGLQFLLWYDEGEERNRGNFPPRFSGRQFPNYSSELNVNALELEDSALYLCASSLTGQSNQPQHFGDGTRLSIL.

This chain connects TRBV30 to TRBJ1-2; weak D call: TRBD1 (5 bases). Germline values: CDR1 GTSNPN, CDR2 SVGIG (reference sequence). This CDR3 contains 13 residues. V gave up 2 bases and J gave up 6 bases, with 13 bases separating them. The CDR3 spells CAWSPGVFDGYTF. For the CDR3, the DNA is TGTGCCTGGAGTCCGGGGGTGTTCGATGGCTACACCTTC.

The rearrangement links TRBV9 to TRBJ2-1; TRBD1 matches 11 bases. CDR1 and CDR2 (germline): SGDLS, YYNGEE. This CDR3 has 16 residues. V dropped 0 bases and J dropped 4; count of bases not matched to a gene: 3. CDR3 DNA: TGTGCCAGCAGCGTAGAGGGACAGGGGGTGTACAATGAGCAGTTCTTC. Its translation: CASSVEGQGVYNEQFF.

The sample holds one count of this clone. The chain links TRBV24-1 to TRBJ2-1; TRBD2 aligns across 7 bases. J gave up 5 bases and V 7 bases, and 7 bases lay outside the gene matches. Germline CDR1 is KGHDR and CDR2 is SFDVKD. The CDR3 is 14 amino acids. CDR3 amino acids: CATSPPSGHNEQFF. In DNA form, the CDR3 reads TGTGCCACCAGCCCTCCTAGCGGTCACAATGAGCAGTTCTTC.

This sequence joins TRBV6-5 and TRBJ1-1; TRBD1 is a possible D gene (6 bases). V lost 6 bases and J lost 1, with 12 bases in between. The germline CDR1 and CDR2 sequences are MNHEY and SVGAGI. The CDR3 covers 14 residues. The CDR3 bases are TGTGCCAGCAGGCCGGACAGACCGAACACTGAAGCTTTCTTT. It specifies CASRPDRPNTEAFF.

This chain links TRBV11-3 with TRBJ2-1; 12 bases fit TRBD2. This CDR3 has 15 residues. V dropped 0 bases and J dropped 10; count of bases not matched to a gene: 4. CDR1 and CDR2 from the germline V gene are SGHNT and YENEEA. CDR3 DNA sequence: TGTGCCAGCAGCTTAGATGGGCTAGCGGGGGGGGAGCAGTTCTTC. It specifies CASSLDGLAGGEQFF. The variable domain in full, completed from reference TRBV11-3 and TRBJ2-1, reads EAGVVQSPRYKIIEKKQPVAFWCNPISGHNTLYWYLQNLGQGPELLIRYENEEAVDDSQLPKDRFSAERLKGVDSTLKIQPAELGDSAVYLCASSLDGLAGGEQFFGPGTRLTVL.